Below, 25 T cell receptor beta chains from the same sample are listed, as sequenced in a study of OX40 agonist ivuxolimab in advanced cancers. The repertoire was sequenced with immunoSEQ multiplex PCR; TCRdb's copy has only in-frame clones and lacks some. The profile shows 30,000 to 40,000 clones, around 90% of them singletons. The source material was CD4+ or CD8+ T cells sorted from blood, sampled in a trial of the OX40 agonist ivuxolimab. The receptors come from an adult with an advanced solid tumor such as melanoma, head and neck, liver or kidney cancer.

In DNA, the CDR3 is TGTGCCAGCAGTCGGAGTTCTCTGCCAGGGCAGCACGAGCAGTACTTC. Residues: CASSRSSLPGQHEQYF. The chain links TRBV2 to TRBJ2-7; possibly TRBD1 for D (5 bases). The CDR3 covers 16 residues. CDR1 SNHLY and CDR2 FYNNEI come from the germline V gene. V was cut by 5 bases and J by 5 bases, with 22 bases left in between.

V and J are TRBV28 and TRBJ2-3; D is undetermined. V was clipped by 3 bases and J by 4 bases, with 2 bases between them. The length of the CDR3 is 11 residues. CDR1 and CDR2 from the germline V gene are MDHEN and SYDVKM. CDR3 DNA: TGTGCCAGCAGTTTGGCAGATACGCAGTATTTT. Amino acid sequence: CASSLADTQYF.

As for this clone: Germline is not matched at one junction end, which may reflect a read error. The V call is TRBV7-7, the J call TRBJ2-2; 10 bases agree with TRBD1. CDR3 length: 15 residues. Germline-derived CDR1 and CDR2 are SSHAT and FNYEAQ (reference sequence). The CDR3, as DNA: TGTGCTAGCAGCTTAGGGGGACAGGGGACCGGGGAGCTGTTTTTT. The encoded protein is CASSLGGQGTGELFF.

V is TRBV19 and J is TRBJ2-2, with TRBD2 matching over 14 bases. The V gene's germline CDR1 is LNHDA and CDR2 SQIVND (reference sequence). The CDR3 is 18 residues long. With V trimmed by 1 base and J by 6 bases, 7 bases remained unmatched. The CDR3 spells CASSIGLAGGQVSGELFF. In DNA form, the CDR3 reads TGTGCCAGTAGTATAGGACTAGCGGGAGGGCAAGTTTCCGGGGAGCTGTTTTTT.

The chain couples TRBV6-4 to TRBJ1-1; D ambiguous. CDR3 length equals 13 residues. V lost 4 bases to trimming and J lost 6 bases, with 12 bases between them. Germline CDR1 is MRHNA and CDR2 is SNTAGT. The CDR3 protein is CASSVGRGSEAFF. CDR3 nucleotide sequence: TGTGCCAGCAGTGTAGGCCGAGGCTCTGAAGCTTTCTTT.

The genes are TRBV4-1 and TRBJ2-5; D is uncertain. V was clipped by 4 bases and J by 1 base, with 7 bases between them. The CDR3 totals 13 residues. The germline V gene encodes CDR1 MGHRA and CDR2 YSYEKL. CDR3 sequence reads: CASSRGFQETQYF. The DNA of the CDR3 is TGCGCCAGCAGCCGAGGCTTCCAAGAGACCCAGTACTTC.

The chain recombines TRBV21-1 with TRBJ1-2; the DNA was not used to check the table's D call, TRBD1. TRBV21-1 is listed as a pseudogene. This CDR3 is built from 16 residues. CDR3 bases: TGTGCCAGCAGCAAAGCGCTTTGGGACACATACTATGGCTACACCTTC. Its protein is CASSKALWDTYYGYTF.

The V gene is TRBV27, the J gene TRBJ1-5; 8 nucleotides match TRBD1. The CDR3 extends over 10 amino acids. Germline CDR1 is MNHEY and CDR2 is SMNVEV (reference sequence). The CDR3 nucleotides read TGTGAACAGGGGGGACAGCCCCAGCATTTT. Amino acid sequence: CEQGGQPQHF.

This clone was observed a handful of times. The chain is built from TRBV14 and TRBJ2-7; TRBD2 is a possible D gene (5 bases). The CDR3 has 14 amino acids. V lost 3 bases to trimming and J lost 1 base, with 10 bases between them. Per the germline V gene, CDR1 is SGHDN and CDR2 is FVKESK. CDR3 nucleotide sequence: TGTGCCAGCAGCCAGTGGAGCGGATCCTACGAGCAGTACTTC. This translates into CASSQWSGSYEQYF.

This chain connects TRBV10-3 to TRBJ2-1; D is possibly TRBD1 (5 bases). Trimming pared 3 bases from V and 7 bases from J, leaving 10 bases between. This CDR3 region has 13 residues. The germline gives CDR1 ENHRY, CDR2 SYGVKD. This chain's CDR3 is CAISDDRDNEQFF. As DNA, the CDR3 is TGTGCCATCAGTGACGACAGAGATAATGAGCAGTTCTTC.

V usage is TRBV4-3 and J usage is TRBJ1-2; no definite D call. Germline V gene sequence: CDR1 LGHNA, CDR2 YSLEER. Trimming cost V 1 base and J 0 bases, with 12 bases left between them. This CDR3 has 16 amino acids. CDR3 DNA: TGCGCCAGCAGCCAAGCGTCCGCGAGGACTAACTATGGCTACACCTTC. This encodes CASSQASARTNYGYTF.

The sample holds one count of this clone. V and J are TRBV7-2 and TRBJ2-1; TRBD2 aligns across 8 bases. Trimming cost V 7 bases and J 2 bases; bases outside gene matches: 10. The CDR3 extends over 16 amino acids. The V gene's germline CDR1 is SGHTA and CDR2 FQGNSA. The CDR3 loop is CASTLIAGTTYNEQFF. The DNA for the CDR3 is TGTGCCAGCACCCTCATAGCGGGGACAACCTACAATGAGCAGTTCTTC.

Here the CDR3 DNA reads TGTGCCAGCAGCCATGGTTACGGGACAGCTTACGAGCAGTACTTC. Protein: CASSHGYGTAYEQYF. The V and J genes are TRBV7-2 and TRBJ2-7; 7 bases fit TRBD1. This CDR3 has 15 amino acids. From germline, CDR1 is SGHTA and CDR2 FQGNSA. Trimming removed 5 bases from V and 4 bases from J; junction bases left unmatched: 11.

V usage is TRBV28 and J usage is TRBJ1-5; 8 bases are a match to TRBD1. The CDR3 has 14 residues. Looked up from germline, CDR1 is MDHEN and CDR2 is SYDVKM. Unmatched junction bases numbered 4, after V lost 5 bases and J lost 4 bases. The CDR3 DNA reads TGTGCCAGCAGTGGACAGGGTCTTAATCAGCCCCAGCATTTT. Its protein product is CASSGQGLNQPQHF.

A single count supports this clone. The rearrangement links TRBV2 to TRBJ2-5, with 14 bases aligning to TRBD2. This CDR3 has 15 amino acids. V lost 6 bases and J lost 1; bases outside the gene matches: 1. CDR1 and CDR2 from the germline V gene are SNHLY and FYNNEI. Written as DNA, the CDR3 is TGTGCCAGCAGCGGGACTAGCGGGAGCCAAGAGACCCAGTACTTC. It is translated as CASSGTSGSQETQYF.

DNA for the CDR3: TGCAGTGCTAGTGACGAGGAGCAGTACTTC. Residues: CSASDEEQYF. This chain uses TRBV20-1 with TRBJ2-7; D is undetermined. The V end was cut by 3 bases, the J end by 7 bases, with 7 bases between. Germline V gene data show CDR1 as DFQATT and CDR2 as SNEGSKA (reference sequence). This CDR3 region has 10 residues.

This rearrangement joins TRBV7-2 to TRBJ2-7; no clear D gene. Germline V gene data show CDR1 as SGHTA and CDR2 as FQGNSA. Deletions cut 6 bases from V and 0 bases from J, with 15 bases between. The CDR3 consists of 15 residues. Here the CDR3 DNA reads TGTGCCAGCAGGCGTAGGGTGGAAAGCTCCTACGAGCAGTACTTC. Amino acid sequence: CASRRRVESSYEQYF.

CDR3 coding DNA: TGTGCCAGCAGTTCAAGACTAGCGGGAGTTGGGCGACAAGAGACCCAGTACTTC. Its translation: CASSSRLAGVGRQETQYF. The V and J genes are TRBV27 and TRBJ2-5, with 12 nucleotides matching TRBD2. Germline CDR1 is MNHEY and CDR2 is SMNVEV (reference sequence). This CDR3 is 18 amino acids long. Trimming at V came to 4 bases and at J to 2 bases, leaving 11 bases not matched to a gene.

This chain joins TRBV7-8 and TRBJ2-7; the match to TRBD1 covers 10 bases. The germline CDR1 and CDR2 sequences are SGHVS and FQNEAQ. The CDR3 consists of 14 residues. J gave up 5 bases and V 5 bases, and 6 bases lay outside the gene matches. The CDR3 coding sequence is TGTGCCAGCAGCACCAGACAGGGGGCGGACGAGCAGTACTTC. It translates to CASSTRQGADEQYF.

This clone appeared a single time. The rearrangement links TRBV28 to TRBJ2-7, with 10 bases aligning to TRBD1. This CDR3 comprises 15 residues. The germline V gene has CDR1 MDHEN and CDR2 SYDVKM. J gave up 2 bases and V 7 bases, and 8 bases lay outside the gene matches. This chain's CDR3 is CASNSAGTGAYEQYF. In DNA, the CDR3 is TGTGCCAGCAACTCTGCCGGGACAGGGGCCTACGAGCAGTACTTC. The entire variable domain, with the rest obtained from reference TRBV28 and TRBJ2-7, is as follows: DVKVTQSSRYLVKRTGEKVFLECVQDMDHENMFWYRQDPGLGLRLIYFSYDVKMKEKGDIPEGYSVSREKKERFSLILESASTNQTSMYLCASNSAGTGAYEQYFGPGTRLTVT.

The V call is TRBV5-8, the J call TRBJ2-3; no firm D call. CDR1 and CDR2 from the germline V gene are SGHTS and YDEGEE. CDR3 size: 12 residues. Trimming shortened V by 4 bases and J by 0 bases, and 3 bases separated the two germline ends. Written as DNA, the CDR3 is TGTGCCAGCAGCCCCAGCACAGATACGCAGTATTTT. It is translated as CASSPSTDTQYF. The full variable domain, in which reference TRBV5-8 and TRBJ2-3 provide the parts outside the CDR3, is EAGVTQSPTHLIKTRGQQATLRCSPISGHTSVYWYQQALGLGLQFLLWYDEGEERNRGNFPPRFSGRQFPNYSSELNVNALELEDSALYLCASSPSTDTQYFGPGTRLTVL.

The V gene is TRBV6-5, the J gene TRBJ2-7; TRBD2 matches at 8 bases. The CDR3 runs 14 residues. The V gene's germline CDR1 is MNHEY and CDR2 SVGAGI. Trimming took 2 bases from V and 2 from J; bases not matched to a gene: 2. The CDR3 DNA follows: TGTGCCAGCAGTTACATAGCGGGGCCCTACGAGCAGTACTTC. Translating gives CASSYIAGPYEQYF.

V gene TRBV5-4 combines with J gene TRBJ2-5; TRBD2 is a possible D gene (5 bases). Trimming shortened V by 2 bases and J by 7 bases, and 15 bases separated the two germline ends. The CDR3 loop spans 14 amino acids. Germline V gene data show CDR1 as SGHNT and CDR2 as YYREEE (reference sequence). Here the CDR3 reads CASSLFGLALTQYF. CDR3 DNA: TGTGCCAGCAGCTTATTTGGACTTGCCCTGACCCAGTACTTC.

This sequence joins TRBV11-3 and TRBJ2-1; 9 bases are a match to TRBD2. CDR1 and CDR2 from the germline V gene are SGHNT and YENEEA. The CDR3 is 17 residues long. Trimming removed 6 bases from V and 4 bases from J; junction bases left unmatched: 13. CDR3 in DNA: TGTGCCAGCAGAGCGAAAGGAGCGGGAGGACTTTACAATGAGCAGTTCTTC. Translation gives CASRAKGAGGLYNEQFF.

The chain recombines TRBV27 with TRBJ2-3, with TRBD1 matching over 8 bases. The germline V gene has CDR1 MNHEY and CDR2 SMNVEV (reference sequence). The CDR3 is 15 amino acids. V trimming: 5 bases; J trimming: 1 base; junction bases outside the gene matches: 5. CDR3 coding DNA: TGTGCCAGCAGTCGGACAGGGTTTGGCACAGATACGCAGTATTTT. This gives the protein CASSRTGFGTDTQYF.